These 31 T cell receptor beta chains share one sample of origin, sequenced in a study of radiation and T cells in renal cell carcinoma. Time point reported: blood 4 weeks post-SBRT, at nephrectomy. Regarding treatment: 15 Gy SBRT to primary tumor, nephrectomy 4 weeks later. The method was immunoSEQ multiplex PCR; TCRdb's version includes in-frame clones alone and lacks a portion of them. The table shows approximately 83,000 clones, with about 82% occurring only once. Sequencing used blood, obtained from a patient whose treatment included radiotherapy and nephrectomy. These receptors were obtained from a man in his fifties or sixties with renal cell carcinoma.

This clone turned up a few times. The chain links TRBV6-1 to TRBJ1-1; TRBD1 matches at 7 bases. CDR1 and CDR2 (germline): MNHNS, SASEGT. Trimming cost V 5 bases and J 5 bases; bases outside gene matches: 5. The CDR3 totals 13 residues. The CDR3 coding sequence is TGTGCCAGCAGTTTTGACAGGGTGACTGAAGCTTTCTTT. Encoded protein: CASSFDRVTEAFF.

This clone was picked up one time. This chain joins TRBV5-1 and TRBJ2-5; TRBD2 might be the D (6 bases). The V end lost 0 bases, the J end lost 5 bases, and 23 bases lay between the germline ends. The germline gives CDR1 SGHRS, CDR2 YFSETQ. This CDR3 has 18 residues. CDR3 sequence reads: CASSLGAPAAGMMETQYF. Here the CDR3 DNA reads TGCGCCAGCAGCTTGGGGGCCCCCGCCGCGGGGATGATGGAGACCCAGTACTTC.

This chain uses TRBV6-1 with TRBJ1-5; D not resolved. Trimming shortened V by 6 bases and J by 7 bases, and 10 bases separated the two germline ends. The CDR3 spans 12 residues. Germline CDR1 is MNHNS and CDR2 is SASEGT. DNA for the CDR3: TGTGCCAGCAGAGCGAAGGGACAGCCCCAGCATTTT. Protein: CASRAKGQPQHF.

The gene calls are TRBV6-4 and TRBJ2-3, with TRBD2 matching over 11 bases. CDR1 and CDR2 from the germline V gene are MRHNA and SNTAGT. Losses at the gene ends were 4 bases for V and 1 base for J; bases not matched to a gene: 4. This CDR3 contains 16 residues. This CDR3 reads CASSGTSGFGTDTQYF. The CDR3 region has the DNA TGTGCCAGCAGTGGGACTAGCGGGTTCGGCACAGATACGCAGTATTTT.

The rearrangement links TRBV28 to TRBJ1-1; D unclear. Trimming stripped 7 bases from V and 1 base from J, with 13 bases between. Germline V gene sequence: CDR1 MDHEN, CDR2 SYDVKM. There are 14 residues in the CDR3. The CDR3 here is CASNEGSRNTEAFF. In nucleotides, the CDR3 is TGTGCCAGCAATGAGGGTTCAAGGAACACTGAAGCTTTCTTT.

V and J are TRBV19 and TRBJ2-6; D remains ambiguous. This CDR3 has 13 amino acids. Trimming removed 8 bases at V and 0 bases at J, with 5 bases between. Germline lookup yields CDR1 LNHDA and CDR2 SQIVND (reference sequence). In DNA, the CDR3 is TGTGCCAGTCACGGCTCTGGGGCCAACGTCCTGACTTTC. It is translated as CASHGSGANVLTF.

The chain combines TRBV4-2 with TRBJ2-5; 11 bases are shared with TRBD2. Trimming took 1 base from V and 4 from J; bases not matched to a gene: 5. The CDR3 length is 16 residues. Per the germline V gene, CDR1 is LGHNA and CDR2 is YNFKEQ. CDR3 bases: TGTGCCAGCAGCCAAGGCGGACTAGCGGGTCTAGAGACCCAGTACTTC. Protein: CASSQGGLAGLETQYF.

This chain connects TRBV4-2 to TRBJ2-5; 7 bases are a match to TRBD2. Germline V gene data show CDR1 as LGHNA and CDR2 as YNFKEQ. The CDR3 length is 13 residues. V lost 3 bases and J lost 5; bases outside the gene matches: 3. The CDR3 is CASSQSGTETQYF. The CDR3, as DNA: TGTGCCAGCAGCCAGAGCGGGACGGAGACCCAGTACTTC.

This clone was observed a handful of times. The J gene is TRBJ2-3, the V gene TRBV9; 8 bases line up with TRBD1. The V gene's germline CDR1 is SGDLS and CDR2 YYNGEE. The CDR3 loop spans 15 amino acids. Losses at the gene ends were 6 bases for V and 5 bases for J; bases not matched to a gene: 11. CDR3 DNA sequence: TGTGCCAGCACCCTCAGGGGGCGTTATGGAGATACGCAGTATTTT. Its translation is CASTLRGRYGDTQYF.

The chain recombines TRBV5-1 with TRBJ2-5; the D gene could be TRBD1 or TRBD2 (5 bases each). The CDR3 sequence is 17 residues long. Trimming left V 0 bases short and J 0 bases short, with 15 bases between. CDR1 and CDR2 (germline): SGHRS, YFSETQ. CDR3 bases: TGCGCCAGCAGCTTGGTATCCGGGACCCAGTACCAAGAGACCCAGTACTTC. This codes for CASSLVSGTQYQETQYF.

V is TRBV5-8 and J is TRBJ2-2; 8 positions agree with TRBD2. V shed 2 bases and J 4 bases; nucleotides not matched to a gene: 4. In germline, CDR1 is SGHTS, CDR2 YDEGEE. This CDR3 has 15 amino acids. CDR3 bases: TGTGCCAGCAGCTTTCGGGAGGGAATCACCGGGGAGCTGTTTTTT. Translation gives CASSFREGITGELFF.

This clone was seen a few times. The chain has TRBV5-4 and TRBJ1-6; 9 bases are shared with TRBD1. Trimming at V came to 2 bases and at J to 10 bases, leaving 4 bases not matched to a gene. Germline V lookup: CDR1 SGHNT, CDR2 YYREEE (reference sequence). This CDR3 contains 14 residues. CDR3 sequence (DNA): TGTGCCAGCAGCTTACAGGGGGCGGGATCACCCCTCCACTTT. Translating it yields CASSLQGAGSPLHF.

This clone was counted only a few times. The V and J genes are TRBV30 and TRBJ2-6; 9 positions agree with TRBD1. Germline V gene lookup returns CDR1 GTSNPN and CDR2 SVGIG (reference sequence). V dropped 3 bases and J dropped 0; count of bases not matched to a gene: 6. This CDR3 contains 17 residues. The CDR3 DNA sequence: TGTGCCTGGAGAAGGGACAGGGCAAGCTCTGGGGCCAACGTCCTGACTTTC. It is translated as CAWRRDRASSGANVLTF.

The chain couples TRBV30 to TRBJ1-2; no definite D call. Germline V gives CDR1 GTSNPN, CDR2 SVGIG (reference sequence). The CDR3 totals 13 residues. The V end was cut by 4 bases, the J end by 2 bases, with 11 bases between. The CDR3 loop is CAWNSLRNYGYTF. Written as DNA, the CDR3 is TGTGCCTGGAACTCTCTAAGGAACTATGGCTACACCTTC.

The chain combines TRBV6-1 with TRBJ1-5, with 7 bases fitting TRBD1. V gave up 5 bases and J gave up 7 bases; unmatched junction bases: 11. The CDR3 is 15 residues long. Per the germline V gene, CDR1 is MNHNS and CDR2 is SASEGT. This CDR3 is CASSQYRDRQQPQHF. DNA for the CDR3: TGTGCCAGCAGTCAATACCGGGACAGACAACAGCCCCAGCATTTT.

This chain uses TRBV10-3 with TRBJ2-2; 8 bases are a match to TRBD1. The germline gives CDR1 ENHRY, CDR2 SYGVKD. This CDR3 comprises 15 residues. V was clipped by 3 bases and J by 4 bases; unmatched bases: 4. The CDR3 is CAISDNDRGTGELFF. The CDR3 DNA reads TGTGCCATCAGTGATAATGACAGGGGCACCGGGGAGCTGTTTTTT.

The V gene is TRBV11-3, the J gene TRBJ2-2; D call uncertain. This CDR3 spans 12 amino acids. CDR1 and CDR2 (germline): SGHNT, YENEEA. Trimming stripped 4 bases from V and 2 bases from J, with 2 bases between. The CDR3 reads CASSSNTGELFF. DNA of the CDR3: TGTGCCAGCAGCTCTAACACCGGGGAGCTGTTTTTT. Using reference TRBV11-3 and TRBJ2-2 for the parts outside the CDR3, the full variable domain is EAGVVQSPRYKIIEKKQPVAFWCNPISGHNTLYWYLQNLGQGPELLIRYENEEAVDDSQLPKDRFSAERLKGVDSTLKIQPAELGDSAVYLCASSSNTGELFFGEGSRLTVL.

The chain employs TRBV6-1 and TRBJ2-1; 7 bases fit TRBD1. Unmatched junction bases numbered 3, after V lost 4 bases and J lost 0 bases. This CDR3 has 15 residues. Germline assignment: CDR1 MNHNS and CDR2 SASEGT. The CDR3 DNA sequence: TGTGCCAGCAGTGCAGGACAGGACTCCTACAATGAGCAGTTCTTC. Protein sequence: CASSAGQDSYNEQFF.

The chain combines TRBV5-8 with TRBJ1-5; D is unresolved. The length of the CDR3 is 17 residues. Germline CDR1 SGHTS, CDR2 YDEGEE. Trimming shortened V by 0 bases and J by 2 bases, and 15 bases separated the two germline ends. The CDR3 region is CASSLALASGGNQPQHF. CDR3 DNA: TGTGCCAGCAGCTTGGCTTTGGCCTCCGGGGGCAATCAGCCCCAGCATTTT.

The rearrangement uses TRBV5-4 and TRBJ1-1, with a tentative D call TRBD1 (5 bases). Germline CDR1 is SGHNT and CDR2 is YYREEE (reference sequence). This CDR3 is built from 14 residues. V lost 2 bases and J lost 6, with 14 bases in between. The CDR3 nucleotides are TGTGCCAGCAGCTTCCGGGGGGTGGACTCTGAAGCTTTCTTT. Translation: CASSFRGVDSEAFF.

The rearrangement uses TRBV5-1 and TRBJ2-3; 8 bases are a match to TRBD2. This CDR3 is 15 amino acids long. Germline V gene sequence: CDR1 SGHRS, CDR2 YFSETQ. V shed 4 bases and J 5 bases; nucleotides not matched to a gene: 9. CDR3: CASSLVGGAGDTQYF. The CDR3 DNA sequence: TGCGCCAGCAGCCTGGTCGGGGGGGCCGGAGATACGCAGTATTTT.

The V gene is TRBV11-3, the J gene TRBJ1-2; 7 bases are a match to TRBD1. Germline assignment: CDR1 SGHNT and CDR2 YENEEA. V lost 4 bases, J lost 7 bases, and 9 bases stayed unmatched. The CDR3 consists of 14 residues. DNA for the CDR3: TGTGCCAGCAGCTCGACAGGACAGGCTGGTGGCTACACCTTC. As protein: CASSSTGQAGGYTF.

The chain is built from TRBV6-1 and TRBJ2-1; D may be TRBD2 (5 bases). Germline CDR1 MNHNS, CDR2 SASEGT. CDR3 length: 17 residues. V lost 0 bases to trimming and J lost 9 bases, with 21 bases between them. CDR3 coding DNA: TGTGCCAGCAGTGAAGCCCGTCGGGGAGCAACGTCGAGTGAGCAGTTCTTC. Translated, it gives CASSEARRGATSSEQFF.

This clone showed up just a few times. The chain employs TRBV6-1 and TRBJ1-1; D is unresolved. The germline V gene encodes CDR1 MNHNS and CDR2 SASEGT. Trimming removed 8 bases at V and 6 bases at J, with 10 bases between. The CDR3 spans 11 residues. The CDR3 nucleotides are TGTGCCAGCCTTCGGTTCCCTGAAGCTTTCTTT. Amino acid sequence: CASLRFPEAFF.

This rearrangement joins TRBV28 to TRBJ1-2, with D unclear. CDR1 MDHEN and CDR2 SYDVKM come from the germline V gene. The CDR3 totals 12 residues. Trimming removed 3 bases at V and 4 bases at J, with 6 bases between. The CDR3 spells CASSLVAYGYTF. The CDR3 DNA sequence: TGTGCCAGCAGTTTGGTGGCCTATGGCTACACCTTC.

The chain recombines TRBV28 with TRBJ1-5, with D unclear. Trimming stripped 3 bases from V and 0 bases from J, with 9 bases between. The CDR3 contains 15 residues. Per germline, CDR1 MDHEN and CDR2 SYDVKM. This CDR3 reads CASSFTGRSNQPQHF. DNA of the CDR3: TGTGCCAGCAGTTTCACCGGACGTAGCAATCAGCCCCAGCATTTT.

The rearrangement uses TRBV7-2 and TRBJ2-5; the D gene is possibly TRBD1 (6 bases). The assigned J gene may be wrong: the sequence end matches TRBJ2-7 better. Looked up from germline, CDR1 is SGHTA and CDR2 is FQGNSA. CDR3 length: 14 residues. The CDR3 coding sequence is TGTGCCAGCAGCTCCGCCCAGGGGTGGTACGAGCAGTACTTC. It translates to CASSSAQGWYEQYF.

The rearrangement links TRBV28 to TRBJ2-5; D is uncertain. CDR3 length equals 17 residues. CDR1 is MDHEN and CDR2 is SYDVKM in the germline V gene. Trimming removed 2 bases at V and 2 bases at J, with 18 bases between. The CDR3 region is CASSLLLGSAQQETQYF. The CDR3 bases are TGTGCCAGCAGTTTACTTCTTGGGTCAGCCCAGCAAGAGACCCAGTACTTC.

The chain has TRBV6-6 and TRBJ2-7; D is uncertain. The CDR3 is 15 residues long. V was pared by 6 bases and J by 0 bases, with 15 bases between. Looked up from germline, CDR1 is MNHNY and CDR2 is SVGAGI (reference sequence). The CDR3 region has the DNA TGTGCCAGCAGGGGCGCAACGTCAAGCTCCTACGAGCAGTACTTC. This gives the protein CASRGATSSSYEQYF.

The table lists this clone with a few counts. The gene calls are TRBV5-4 and TRBJ1-6, with TRBD1 as a possible D gene (6 bases). In germline, CDR1 is SGHNT, CDR2 YYREEE (reference sequence). V lost 3 bases to trimming and J lost 8 bases, with 15 bases between them. The CDR3 covers 15 residues. CDR3 protein: CASSSPEGGDSPLHF. In DNA, the CDR3 is TGTGCCAGCAGCTCCCCGGAGGGGGGGGATTCACCCCTCCACTTT.

V is TRBV27 and J is TRBJ2-3, with 11 nucleotides matching TRBD2. The CDR3 is 16 amino acids. With V trimmed by 7 bases and J by 3 bases, 9 bases remained unmatched. Germline V gives CDR1 MNHEY, CDR2 SMNVEV (reference sequence). The CDR3 nucleotides are TGTGCCAGCATGGGGCTAGCGGGAGGAGAAACAGATACGCAGTATTTT. Protein: CASMGLAGGETDTQYF.